The 6 T cell receptor beta chains below come from one sample, sequenced in a study of PD-1 blockade in classical Hodgkin lymphoma. Only in-frame clones appear in the TCRdb table, and some are missing; sequencing was by immunoSEQ multiplex PCR. Of about 30,000 clones in the sample, about 88% are singletons; the top ten hold 0.95% to 1.5%. Time point in this sample: newly diagnosed, previously untreated cHL patient sample. Out of thawed PBMCs, magnetic negative selection purified CD4+ T cells. The sample consisted of CD4+ T cells from blood. Receptors were obtained from a human donor with classical Hodgkin lymphoma.

Written as DNA, the CDR3 is TGTGCCAGTAGTACCGACAGGGTCCCACAGCCCCAGCATTTT. This sequence encodes CASSTDRVPQPQHF. The chain joins TRBV19 to TRBJ1-5; 7 bases map to TRBD1. The germline CDR1 and CDR2 sequences are LNHDA and SQIVND (reference sequence). The CDR3 loop spans 14 amino acids. The J segment lost 7 bases and the V segment lost 4 bases, leaving 7 bases of the junction unmatched.

The CDR3 is CASYIRTGGTEAFF. DNA of the CDR3: TGTGCCAGCTATATACGGACAGGAGGCACTGAAGCTTTCTTT. The chain couples TRBV6-5 to TRBJ1-1, with 7 bases fitting TRBD1. CDR3 length: 14 residues. V was pared by 8 bases and J by 4 bases, with 10 bases of the junction left unmatched. In germline, CDR1 is MNHEY, CDR2 SVGAGI.

The chain uses TRBV6-1 and TRBJ1-2; 7 bases map to TRBD1. The CDR3 consists of 13 residues. Germline assignment: CDR1 MNHNS and CDR2 SASEGT. The V gene end was trimmed by 6 bases and the J gene end by 4 bases; junction bases not matched to a gene: 5. The CDR3 DNA reads as TGTGCCAGCAGCGTGACAGGGATCTATGGCTACACCTTC. As protein: CASSVTGIYGYTF.

The V and J genes are TRBV5-1 and TRBJ2-3, with TRBD1 as a possible D gene (5 bases). Trimming left V 2 bases short and J 6 bases short, with 13 bases between. Per the germline V gene, CDR1 is SGHRS and CDR2 is YFSETQ. This CDR3 comprises 14 residues. For the CDR3, the DNA is TGCGCCAGCAGCTTTGAAGGGGTAGGCGATACGCAGTATTTT. Its translation is CASSFEGVGDTQYF.

This clone was seen just once. J is TRBJ1-2 and V is TRBV29-1; 12 nucleotides align to TRBD1. The V segment lost 4 bases and the J segment 1 base; nucleotides outside the gene matches: 4. Per germline, CDR1 SQVTM and CDR2 ANQGSEA. The CDR3 spans 15 residues. CDR3 sequence: CSVVGTGGFNYGYTF. Here the CDR3 DNA reads TGCAGCGTTGTTGGGACAGGGGGCTTTAACTATGGCTACACCTTC.

This chain joins TRBV5-1 and TRBJ1-1; 10 bases are shared with TRBD1. The CDR3 loop spans 14 amino acids. Germline V gives CDR1 SGHRS, CDR2 YFSETQ. Germline trimming cut 4 bases from V and 4 bases from J; bases unmatched to any gene: 4. CDR3 loop: CASSLGQGITEAFF. The CDR3, as DNA: TGCGCCAGCAGCCTGGGACAGGGGATCACTGAAGCTTTCTTT.